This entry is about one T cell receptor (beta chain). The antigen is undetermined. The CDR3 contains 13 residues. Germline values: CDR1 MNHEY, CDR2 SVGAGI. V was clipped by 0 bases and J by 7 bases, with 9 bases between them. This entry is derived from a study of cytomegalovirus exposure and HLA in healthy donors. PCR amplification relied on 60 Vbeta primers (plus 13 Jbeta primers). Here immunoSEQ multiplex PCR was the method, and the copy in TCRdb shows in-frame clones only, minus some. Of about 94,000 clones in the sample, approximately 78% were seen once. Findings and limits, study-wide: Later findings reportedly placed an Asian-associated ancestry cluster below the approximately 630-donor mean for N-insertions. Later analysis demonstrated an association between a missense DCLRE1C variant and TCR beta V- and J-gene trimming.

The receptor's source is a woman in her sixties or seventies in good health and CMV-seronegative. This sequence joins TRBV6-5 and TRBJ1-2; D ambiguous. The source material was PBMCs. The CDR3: CASSYSVMRGYTF. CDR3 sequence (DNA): TGTGCCAGCAGTTACTCCGTAATGCGTGGCTACACCTTC.